This TCR beta chain was sequenced in a study of identical twins. A universal primer site was added by template switching, and unique molecular identifiers were carried by the cDNA. Each CDR3 protein is one row after TCRdb ran MiXCR on the 5' RACE reads. The sample lists a few hundred thousand distinct CDR3 sequences, over 9.5% occurring once. This CDR3 spans 14 amino acids. Germline V lookup: CDR1 MDHEN, CDR2 SYDVKM. Trimming removed 3 bases from V and 6 bases from J, with 12 bases in between. Study observations and caveats: Among beta out-of-frame sequences, excess sharing between twins appeared weaker.

This clonotype occurred a few times. No antigen is known for it. The same sample was also studied in work on yellow fever vaccine responses in identical twins. In that study: Reportedly, twins showed a vaccine T cell response that looked partly convergent and partly personalized.

Sequencing was performed on memory (CD45RO+) T cells sorted from blood. V is TRBV28 and J is TRBJ2-4, with D perhaps matching TRBD1 (5 bases). This receptor was obtained from a young woman in good health. CDR3 DNA: TGTGCCAGCAGTTTTCAGGGCGCCCGAAACATTCAGTACTTC. This sequence encodes CASSFQGARNIQYF.